This entry features one TCR beta chain sequence. Its specificity is unknown. The data belong to a study of cytomegalovirus exposure and HLA in healthy donors. Background on the study: When 398 donors were genotyped, about 81% of them were found to fall in the Caucasian-associated ancestry cluster. Study-wide results and limits: Later analysis indicated greater clonal expansion among HLA-associated TCR beta chains than among equally common other chains. The records held CMV serostatus as the only immune exposure information.

The CDR3 is 17 residues long. V was cut by 1 base and J by 4 bases, with 17 bases left in between. Germline lookup yields CDR1 SGDLS and CDR2 YYNGEE. Primers included in the PCR were 60 Vbeta and 13 Jbeta primers. Authors' methods: A follow-up analysis tallied tens of millions of unique TCR beta chains, roughly 11 million shared. The data were produced by immunoSEQ multiplex PCR, yet TCRdb's version contains in-frame clones alone and is incomplete. V and J calls and clone size are copied from that table; D and trimming were computed from the DNA. The sample yields 150,000 to 200,000 clones, roughly 85% seen once.

Sequencing was done on a sample of PBMCs. The sequence was obtained from a woman in her twenties or thirties in good health and CMV-seropositive. The chain employs TRBV9 and TRBJ2-2, with a possible D match to TRBD1 (6 bases). The DNA of the CDR3 is TGTGCCAGCAGCGTAATCCCTACAGGGCTCCTCACCGGGGAGCTGTTTTTT. Its translation is CASSVIPTGLLTGELFF.